Included here is one T cell receptor beta chain sequence, with context. This sample stems from a study of T cell responses to AZD1222 COVID-19 vaccine. This CDR3 is 13 amino acids long. The V gene's germline CDR1 is SNHLY and CDR2 FYNNEI. The junction had 4 bases not matched to a gene; V was cut back by 11 bases and J by 3 bases. The repertoire was sequenced with immunoSEQ multiplex PCR; TCRdb's copy has only in-frame clones and lacks some. The table lists approximately 170,000 clones, about 91% of them singletons. The V gene is TRBV2, the J gene TRBJ2-2; 9 bases agree with TRBD1. The sequences come from peripheral blood, collected on day 0 of AZD1222 vaccination. This sequence was found in an adult in good health. This CDR3 is CAGGQGYTGELFF. CDR3 sequence (DNA): TGTGCCGGCGGACAGGGGTACACCGGGGAGCTGTTTTTT.